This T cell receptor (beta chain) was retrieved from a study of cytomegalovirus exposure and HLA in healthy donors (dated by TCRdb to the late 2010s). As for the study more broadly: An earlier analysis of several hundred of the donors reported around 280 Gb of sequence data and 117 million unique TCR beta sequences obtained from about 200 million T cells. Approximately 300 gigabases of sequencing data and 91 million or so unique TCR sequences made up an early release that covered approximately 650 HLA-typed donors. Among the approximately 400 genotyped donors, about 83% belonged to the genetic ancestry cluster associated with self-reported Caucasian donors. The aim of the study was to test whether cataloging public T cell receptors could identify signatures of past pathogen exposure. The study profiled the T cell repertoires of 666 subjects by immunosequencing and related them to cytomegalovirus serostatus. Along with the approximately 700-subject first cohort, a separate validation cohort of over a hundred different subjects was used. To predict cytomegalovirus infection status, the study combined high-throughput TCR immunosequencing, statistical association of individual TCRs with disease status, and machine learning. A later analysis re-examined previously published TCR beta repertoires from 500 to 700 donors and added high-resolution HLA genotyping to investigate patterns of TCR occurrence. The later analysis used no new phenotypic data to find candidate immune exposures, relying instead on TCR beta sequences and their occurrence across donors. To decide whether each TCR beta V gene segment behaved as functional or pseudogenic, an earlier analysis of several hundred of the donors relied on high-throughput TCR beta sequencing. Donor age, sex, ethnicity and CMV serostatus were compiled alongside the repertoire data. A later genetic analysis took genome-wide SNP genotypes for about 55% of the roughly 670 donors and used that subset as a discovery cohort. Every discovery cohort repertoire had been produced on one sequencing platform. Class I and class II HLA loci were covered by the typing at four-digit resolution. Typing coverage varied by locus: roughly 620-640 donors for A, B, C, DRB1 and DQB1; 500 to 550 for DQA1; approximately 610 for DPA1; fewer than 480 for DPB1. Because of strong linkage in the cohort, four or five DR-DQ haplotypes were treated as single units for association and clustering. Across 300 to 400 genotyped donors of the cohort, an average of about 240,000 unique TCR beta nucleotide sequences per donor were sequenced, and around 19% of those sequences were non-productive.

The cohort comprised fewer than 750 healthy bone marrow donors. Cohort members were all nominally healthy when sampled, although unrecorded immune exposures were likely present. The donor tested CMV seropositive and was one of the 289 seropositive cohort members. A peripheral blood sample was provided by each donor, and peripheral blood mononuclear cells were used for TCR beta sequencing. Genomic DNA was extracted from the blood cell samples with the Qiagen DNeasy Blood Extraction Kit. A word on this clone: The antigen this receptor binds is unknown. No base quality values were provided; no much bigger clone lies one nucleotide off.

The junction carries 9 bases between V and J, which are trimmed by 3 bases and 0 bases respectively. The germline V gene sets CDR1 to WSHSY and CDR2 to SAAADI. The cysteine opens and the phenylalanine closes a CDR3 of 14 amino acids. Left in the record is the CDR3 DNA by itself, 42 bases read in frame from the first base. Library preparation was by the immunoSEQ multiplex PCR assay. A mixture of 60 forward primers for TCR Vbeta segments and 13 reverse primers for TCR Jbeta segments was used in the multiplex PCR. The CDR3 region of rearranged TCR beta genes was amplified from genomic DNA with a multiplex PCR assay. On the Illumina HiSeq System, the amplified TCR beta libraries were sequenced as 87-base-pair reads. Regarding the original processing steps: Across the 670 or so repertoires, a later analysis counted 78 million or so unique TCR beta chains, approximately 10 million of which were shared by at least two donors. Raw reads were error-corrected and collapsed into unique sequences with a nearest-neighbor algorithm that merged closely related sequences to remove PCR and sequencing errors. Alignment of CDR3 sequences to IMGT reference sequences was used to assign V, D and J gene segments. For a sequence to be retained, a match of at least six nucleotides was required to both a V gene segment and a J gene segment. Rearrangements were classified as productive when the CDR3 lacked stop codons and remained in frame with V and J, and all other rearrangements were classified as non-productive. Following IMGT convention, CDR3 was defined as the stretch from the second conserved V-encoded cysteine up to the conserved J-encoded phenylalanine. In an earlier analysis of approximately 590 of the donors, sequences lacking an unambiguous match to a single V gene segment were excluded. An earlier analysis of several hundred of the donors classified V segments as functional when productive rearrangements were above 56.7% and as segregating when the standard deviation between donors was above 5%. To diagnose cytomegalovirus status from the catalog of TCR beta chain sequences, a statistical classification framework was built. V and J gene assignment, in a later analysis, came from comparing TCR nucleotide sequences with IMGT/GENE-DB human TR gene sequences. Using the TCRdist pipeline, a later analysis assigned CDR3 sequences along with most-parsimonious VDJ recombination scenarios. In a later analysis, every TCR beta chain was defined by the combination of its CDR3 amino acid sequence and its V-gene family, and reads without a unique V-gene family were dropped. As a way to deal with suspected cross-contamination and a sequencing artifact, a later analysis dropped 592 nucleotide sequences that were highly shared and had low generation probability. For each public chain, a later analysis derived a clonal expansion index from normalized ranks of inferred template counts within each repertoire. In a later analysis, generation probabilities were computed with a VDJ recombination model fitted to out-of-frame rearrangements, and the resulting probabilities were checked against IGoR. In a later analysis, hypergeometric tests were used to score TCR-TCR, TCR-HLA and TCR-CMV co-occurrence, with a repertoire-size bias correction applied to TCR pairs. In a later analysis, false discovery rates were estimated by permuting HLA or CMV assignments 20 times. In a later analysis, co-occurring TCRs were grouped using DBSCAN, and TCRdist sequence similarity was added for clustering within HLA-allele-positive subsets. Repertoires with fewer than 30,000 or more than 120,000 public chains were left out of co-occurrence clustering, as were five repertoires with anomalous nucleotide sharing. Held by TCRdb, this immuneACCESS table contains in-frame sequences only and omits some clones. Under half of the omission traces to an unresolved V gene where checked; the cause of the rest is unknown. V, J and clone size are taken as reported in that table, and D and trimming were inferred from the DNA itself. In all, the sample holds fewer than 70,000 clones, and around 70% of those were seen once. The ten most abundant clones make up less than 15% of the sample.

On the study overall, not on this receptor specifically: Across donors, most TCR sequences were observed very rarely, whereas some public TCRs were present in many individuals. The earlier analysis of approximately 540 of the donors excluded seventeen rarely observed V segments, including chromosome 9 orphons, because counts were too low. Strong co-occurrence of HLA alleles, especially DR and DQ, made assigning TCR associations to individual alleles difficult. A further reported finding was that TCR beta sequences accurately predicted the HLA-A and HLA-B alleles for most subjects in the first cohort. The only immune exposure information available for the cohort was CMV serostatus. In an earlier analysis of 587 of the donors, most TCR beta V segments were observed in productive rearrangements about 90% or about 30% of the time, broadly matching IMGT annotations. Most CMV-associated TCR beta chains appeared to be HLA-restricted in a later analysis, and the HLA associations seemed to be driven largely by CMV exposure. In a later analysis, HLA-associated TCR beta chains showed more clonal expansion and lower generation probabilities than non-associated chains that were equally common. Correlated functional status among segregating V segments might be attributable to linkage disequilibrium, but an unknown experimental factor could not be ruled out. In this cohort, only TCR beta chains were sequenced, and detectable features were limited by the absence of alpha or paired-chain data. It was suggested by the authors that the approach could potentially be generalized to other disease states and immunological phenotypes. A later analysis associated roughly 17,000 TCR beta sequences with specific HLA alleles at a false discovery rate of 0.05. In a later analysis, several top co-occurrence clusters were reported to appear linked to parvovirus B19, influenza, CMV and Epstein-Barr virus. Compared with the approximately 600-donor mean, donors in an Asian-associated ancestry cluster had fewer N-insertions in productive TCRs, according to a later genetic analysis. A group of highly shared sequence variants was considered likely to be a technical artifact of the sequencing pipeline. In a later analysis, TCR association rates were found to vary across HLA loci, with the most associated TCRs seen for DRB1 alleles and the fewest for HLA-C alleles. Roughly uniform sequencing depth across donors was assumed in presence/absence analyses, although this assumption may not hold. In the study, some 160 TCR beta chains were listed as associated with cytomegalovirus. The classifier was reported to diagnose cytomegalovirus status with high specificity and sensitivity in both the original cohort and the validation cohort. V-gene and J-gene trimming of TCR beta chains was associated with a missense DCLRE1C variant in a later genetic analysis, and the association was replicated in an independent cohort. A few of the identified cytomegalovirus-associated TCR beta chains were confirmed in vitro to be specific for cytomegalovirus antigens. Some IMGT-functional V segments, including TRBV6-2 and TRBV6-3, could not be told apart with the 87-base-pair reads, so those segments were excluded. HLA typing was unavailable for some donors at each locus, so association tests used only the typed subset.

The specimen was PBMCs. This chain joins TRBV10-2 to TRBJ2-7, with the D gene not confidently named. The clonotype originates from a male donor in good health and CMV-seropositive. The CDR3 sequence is CASSDALSSYEQYF. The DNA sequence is TGCGCCAGCAGTGACGCATTGAGCTCCTACGAGCAGTACTTC.